This T cell receptor (beta chain) was sequenced in a study of identical twins. Findings of the study overall: It was cross-sectional statistical analysis, not following the same donors, that the conclusions relied on. Sharing of beta out-of-frame sequences by twins showed a weaker excess. With abundant cord blood beta clonotypes, insertions were fewer; memory repertoires showed no such pattern.

MiXCR was run by TCRdb on the 5' RACE reads, yielding one entry per CDR3 protein. The sample holds hundreds of thousands of distinct CDR3 sequences, roughly 12% seen once. About this clonotype: Its antigen is not known.

CDR1 is MDHEN and CDR2 is SYDVKM in the germline V gene. The CDR3 is 16 amino acids. V lost 1 base, J lost 4 bases, and 15 bases lay in between. Separately, the same data were catalogued under a study of yellow fever vaccine responses in identical twins. This second study says: Twins reportedly showed a vaccine T cell response that seemed partly convergent and partly personalized.

Sequencing was carried out using CD8+ T cells sorted from blood. The receptor comes from a woman younger than 35 in good health. The chain recombines TRBV28 with TRBJ2-3, with TRBD1 as a possible D gene (6 bases). This chain's CDR3 is CASSLSGVGSADTQYF. DNA for the CDR3: TGTGCCAGCAGTTTATCAGGGGTCGGTTCCGCAGATACGCAGTATTTT.